This passage covers 7 T cell receptor beta chains from one sample sequenced in a study of early T cells in non-severe SARS-CoV-2 infection. TCRdb analysed the 5' RACE reads with MiXCR anew, one entry per CDR3 protein. The top ten hold around 6.1% of the sample, which has 55,000 to 70,000 distinct CDR3 sequences, under 13% seen once. The sample was whole blood. The receptors derive from an adult who was a healthcare worker with PCR-confirmed SARS-CoV-2 infection or an uninfected control (not recorded which).

In this sample, this clonotype turned up a few times. This chain joins TRBV10-2 and TRBJ2-1, with 9 bases that match TRBD2. The CDR3 contains 14 residues. V trimming: 8 bases; J trimming: 7 bases; junction bases outside the gene matches: 9. Germline-derived CDR1 and CDR2 are WSHSY and SAAADI. The chain's CDR3 is CASDGAGGPNEQFF. CDR3 nucleotides: TGCGCCAGCGACGGAGCGGGAGGCCCAAATGAGCAGTTCTTC.

This clonotype has just a few counts. The genes are TRBV10-2 and TRBJ2-7; TRBD2 agrees at 8 bases. After removal of 6 bases from V and 7 bases from J, the junction contained 5 bases not matched to a gene. CDR1 WSHSY and CDR2 SAAADI come from the germline V gene. The CDR3 extends over 12 amino acids. CDR3 bases: TGCGCCAGCAGCGGGAGGGCCGGAGAGCAGTACTTC. This translates into CASSGRAGEQYF.

This clonotype was seen more than once but under ten times. This clone may be a read error of a much larger clone one base away. The chain employs TRBV2 and TRBJ2-2, with D unresolved. Germline V CDR1 and CDR2: SNHLY, FYNNEI. The ends were cut back, 2 bases at V and 7 bases at J, with 2 bases in the middle. The CDR3 consists of 11 residues. In DNA, the CDR3 is TGTGCCAGCAGTGAAATCGGGGAGCTGTTTTTT. It specifies CASSEIGELFF.

This chain links TRBV10-1 with TRBJ2-7, with 9 bases matching TRBD1. The CDR3 extends over 14 amino acids. Germline V gives CDR1 WNHNN, CDR2 SYGVQD (reference sequence). The V segment lost 5 bases and the J segment 1 base; nucleotides outside the gene matches: 3. The CDR3 is CASSPGTGSYEQYF. In nucleotides, the CDR3 is TGCGCCAGCAGTCCCGGGACAGGGTCCTACGAGCAGTACTTC.

This clonotype appeared a few times. This rearrangement joins TRBV4-3 to TRBJ2-1; D not certain. Germline loops: CDR1 LGHNA, CDR2 YSLEER. CDR3 length equals 17 residues. V lost 0 bases, J lost 0 bases, and 12 bases lay in between. CDR3 nucleotide sequence: TGCGCCAGCAGCCAAGATTCTGGGCGGAGCTCCTACAATGAGCAGTTCTTC. This sequence encodes CASSQDSGRSSYNEQFF.

CDR3 in amino acids: CASSQEPEETQYF. DNA of the CDR3: TGCGCCAGCAGCCAAGAGCCTGAAGAGACCCAGTACTTC. V gene TRBV4-1 combines with J gene TRBJ2-5; D not certain. There are 13 residues in the CDR3. The germline V gene encodes CDR1 MGHRA and CDR2 YSYEKL. V lost 0 bases to trimming and J lost 3 bases, with 5 bases between them.

This clonotype was detected only a few times. In DNA form, the CDR3 reads TGTGCCAGCAGTTTCGACAGGGGGTCTAACTATGGCTACACCTTC. Translation gives CASSFDRGSNYGYTF. The gene calls are TRBV5-5 and TRBJ1-2; TRBD1 aligns across 9 bases. Unmatched junction bases numbered 5, after V lost 5 bases and J lost 0 bases. CDR1 is SGHKS, CDR2 YYEKEE, per germline (reference sequence). The CDR3 has 15 residues.